Presented here are 26 T cell receptor beta chains from one specimen sequenced in a study of identical twins. TCRdb recomputed calls from the 5' RACE reads with MiXCR, one row per CDR3 protein. Counted here are over 500,000 distinct CDR3 sequences, about 20% occurring once; the ten biggest clones make up roughly 0.91%. These same records also appear under a second study, on T cells expressing NK-cell markers.

Material for sequencing was CD4+ T cells sorted from blood. The receptors originated from a young woman in good health.

The V gene is TRBV29-1, the J gene TRBJ2-1; a weak D match, TRBD1 (5 bases). This CDR3 has 12 residues. Per the germline V gene, CDR1 is SQVTM and CDR2 is ANQGSEA. V was cut by 5 bases and J by 6 bases, with 11 bases left in between. The CDR3 loop reads CSVSQGTNEQFF. CDR3 nucleotide sequence: TGCAGCGTTTCTCAGGGTACCAATGAGCAGTTCTTC.

V usage is TRBV7-9 and J usage is TRBJ2-1; a possible D gene is TRBD2 (6 bases). The germline V and J ends were trimmed by 4 bases and 3 bases, with 16 bases remaining between them. Germline CDR1 SEHNR, CDR2 FQNEAQ (reference sequence). The CDR3 covers 16 residues. The CDR3 sequence is CASSSLTSVGYNEQFF. The CDR3 DNA reads as TGTGCCAGCAGCTCCCTGACTAGTGTAGGCTACAATGAGCAGTTCTTC.

This clonotype was counted ten times or more. The V gene is TRBV29-1, the J gene TRBJ1-2; D is ambiguous. The CDR3 covers 11 residues. Germline V gives CDR1 SQVTM, CDR2 ANQGSEA. V was pared by 6 bases and J by 8 bases, with 13 bases between. The CDR3 loop reads CSVSGKWGYTF. The CDR3 DNA is TGCAGCGTCTCGGGGAAATGGGGCTACACCTTC. The whole variable domain, remainder taken from reference TRBV29-1 and TRBJ1-2, is SAVISQKPSRDICQRGTSLTIQCQVDSQVTMMFWYRQQPGQSLTLIATANQGSEATYESGFVIDKFPISRPNLTFSTLTVSNMSPEDSSIYLCSVSGKWGYTFGSGTRLTVV.

This CDR3 is CSAAVASSRGGNEQFF. DNA of the CDR3: TGCAGTGCTGCCGTAGCCTCATCTAGGGGGGGGAATGAGCAGTTCTTC. V is TRBV20-1 and J is TRBJ2-1; D is perhaps TRBD2 (7 bases). The length of the CDR3 is 16 residues. Trimming left V 5 bases short and J 7 bases short, with 24 bases between. In germline, CDR1 is DFQATT, CDR2 SNEGSKA (reference sequence).

This clonotype came up many times. Here the CDR3 reads CASSLGPAGLRNEQFF. Written as DNA, the CDR3 is TGTGCCAGCAGCTTGGGGCCCGCAGGTTTAAGGAATGAGCAGTTCTTC. This chain connects TRBV7-9 to TRBJ2-1, with D possibly matching TRBD1 (5 bases). The CDR3 contains 16 residues. The germline V gene encodes CDR1 SEHNR and CDR2 FQNEAQ (reference sequence). V lost 3 bases, J lost 7 bases, and 19 bases lay in between.

The chain is built from TRBV19 and TRBJ1-1, with D unclear. The V end was cut by 8 bases, the J end by 7 bases, with 8 bases between. CDR1 LNHDA and CDR2 SQIVND come from the germline V gene (reference sequence). The CDR3 covers 10 residues. This chain's CDR3 is CASQQNEAFF. CDR3 sequence (DNA): TGTGCCAGTCAACAGAATGAAGCTTTCTTT.

This clonotype was seen only a few times. The chain joins TRBV20-1 to TRBJ1-1; D perhaps matches TRBD1 (5 bases). Trimming shortened V by 0 bases and J by 1 base, and 9 bases separated the two germline ends. CDR1 DFQATT and CDR2 SNEGSKA come from the germline V gene (reference sequence). This CDR3 contains 14 residues. The CDR3 sequence: CSARDFGGNTEAFF. CDR3 sequence (DNA): TGCAGTGCTAGAGATTTTGGGGGGAACACTGAAGCTTTCTTT.

The chain is built from TRBV7-9 and TRBJ2-1; the match to TRBD2 covers 7 bases. The CDR3 loop spans 17 amino acids. Losses at the gene ends were 1 base for V and 2 bases for J; bases not matched to a gene: 8. Germline V lookup: CDR1 SEHNR, CDR2 FQNEAQ (reference sequence). The CDR3 spells CASSLDIGGGPYNEQFF. The CDR3, as DNA: TGTGCCAGCAGCTTAGATATCGGGGGAGGGCCCTACAATGAGCAGTTCTTC.

This clonotype has a handful of counts. The V and J genes are TRBV20-1 and TRBJ2-3; 7 bases are a match to TRBD2. The CDR3 has 14 residues. Germline CDR1 DFQATT, CDR2 SNEGSKA (reference sequence). Trimming removed 3 bases from V and 0 bases from J; junction bases left unmatched: 3. The CDR3 protein is CSASGGISTDTQYF. As DNA, the CDR3 is TGCAGTGCTAGCGGGGGGATTAGCACAGATACGCAGTATTTT.

At least ten counts were recorded for this clonotype. This chain uses TRBV10-3 with TRBJ2-3; 10 bases align to TRBD2. With 8 bases clipped from V and 5 bases from J, the junction kept 4 bases outside the gene matches. Germline V lookup: CDR1 ENHRY, CDR2 SYGVKD. This CDR3 comprises 13 residues. Here the CDR3 reads CAILRLAGDTQYF. Here the CDR3 DNA reads TGTGCCATCTTGCGACTAGCGGGAGATACGCAGTATTTT.

This clonotype was observed a few times. The chain recombines TRBV12-3 or TRBV12-4 with TRBJ2-3; 11 positions match TRBD2. The V gene end was trimmed by 3 bases and the J gene end by 1 base; junction bases not matched to a gene: 3. CDR3 length equals 16 residues. The DNA of the CDR3 is TGTGCCAGCAGTTTCCCGGGACTAGCGGGCACAGATACGCAGTATTTT. Translated, it gives CASSFPGLAGTDTQYF.

The rearrangement links TRBV20-1 to TRBJ2-1; TRBD2 agrees at 14 bases. J was trimmed by 9 bases and V by 6 bases; bases with no gene match: 7. This CDR3 has 14 amino acids. Germline V gives CDR1 DFQATT, CDR2 SNEGSKA (reference sequence). The CDR3 sequence: CSARLAGGSVEQFF. The CDR3, as DNA: TGCAGTGCGCGACTAGCGGGGGGGTCGGTTGAGCAGTTCTTC.

V gene TRBV5-1 combines with J gene TRBJ2-2, with unresolved D. Germline CDR1 SGHRS, CDR2 YFSETQ. V lost 1 base to trimming and J lost 1 base, with 5 bases between them. The CDR3 is 14 residues long. The DNA for the CDR3 is TGCGCCAGCAGCTTGCACCAGAACACCGGGGAGCTGTTTTTT. Its translation: CASSLHQNTGELFF.

In this sample, this clonotype turned up a few times. The rearrangement uses TRBV7-9 and TRBJ2-5, with 10 bases fitting TRBD2. The CDR3 is made up of 15 amino acids. Germline V gene lookup returns CDR1 SEHNR and CDR2 FQNEAQ (reference sequence). Trimming took 6 bases from V and 5 from J; bases not matched to a gene: 9. For the CDR3, the DNA is TGTGCCAGCAGTGCTCTAGCGGGAGCGATGGAGACCCAGTACTTC. This encodes CASSALAGAMETQYF.

The rearrangement links TRBV7-8 to TRBJ1-1, with D perhaps TRBD1 (5 bases). This CDR3 contains 15 residues. The V and J ends lost 2 bases and 3 bases respectively, with 13 bases between them. Per germline, CDR1 SGHVS and CDR2 FQNEAQ. The CDR3 here is CASSLTGTHDTEAFF. The CDR3 nucleotides are TGTGCCAGCAGCTTAACCGGGACCCATGACACTGAAGCTTTCTTT.

The rearrangement links TRBV4-1 to TRBJ2-3, with 9 bases lining up with TRBD2. CDR3 length: 15 amino acids. Per germline, CDR1 MGHRA and CDR2 YSYEKL. The J segment lost 6 bases and the V segment lost 6 bases, leaving 10 bases of the junction unmatched. CDR3 amino acids: CASRPTSGLGDTQYF. CDR3 DNA sequence: TGCGCCAGCAGACCAACTAGCGGGTTAGGGGATACGCAGTATTTT.

The chain uses TRBV6-1 and TRBJ1-6; 9 bases align to TRBD1. The germline V gene encodes CDR1 MNHNS and CDR2 SASEGT. The CDR3 consists of 15 residues. After removal of 5 bases from V and 6 bases from J, the junction contained 5 bases not matched to a gene. The CDR3 is CASSRGQGRNSPLHF. CDR3 coding DNA: TGTGCCAGCAGTAGAGGACAGGGGCGTAATTCACCCCTCCACTTT.

This clonotype was seen a few times. The chain uses TRBV7-9 and TRBJ2-1, with a possible D match to TRBD2 (5 bases). V shed 2 bases and J shed 9 bases, with 14 bases lying between them. The CDR3 loop spans 14 amino acids. CDR1 and CDR2 from the germline V gene are SEHNR and FQNEAQ (reference sequence). CDR3 in DNA: TGTGCCAGCAGCTTACTCAGAGGAGGTAGTGAGCAGTTCTTC. This sequence encodes CASSLLRGGSEQFF. Drawing the rest from reference TRBV7-9 and TRBJ2-1, the complete variable domain is DTGVSQNPRHKITKRGQNVTFRCDPISEHNRLYWYRQTLGQGPEFLTYFQNEAQLEKSRLLSDRFSAERPKGSFSTLEIQRTEQGDSAMYLCASSLLRGGSEQFFGPGTRLTVL.

J is TRBJ1-1 and V is TRBV7-2, with D tentatively TRBD1 (5 bases). Trimming stripped 0 bases from V and 1 base from J, with 12 bases between. The CDR3 loop spans 16 amino acids. Germline CDR1 is SGHTA and CDR2 is FQGNSA. CDR3: CASSLAGVGGNTEAFF. The CDR3 DNA sequence: TGTGCCAGCAGCTTAGCGGGAGTGGGGGGGAACACTGAAGCTTTCTTT.

The genes are TRBV12-3 or TRBV12-4 and TRBJ2-7, with TRBD1 matching 8 bases. J was trimmed by 5 bases and V by 4 bases; bases with no gene match: 7. The CDR3 consists of 14 residues. The CDR3 loop reads CASSYARGLHEQYF. Here the CDR3 DNA reads TGTGCCAGCAGTTACGCCAGGGGGCTTCACGAGCAGTACTTC.

The sample holds a few counts of this clonotype. The chain uses TRBV7-2 and TRBJ2-7, with D perhaps given as TRBD1 or TRBD2 (5 bases each). CDR3 length: 13 residues. Deletions cut 2 bases from V and 6 bases from J, with 11 bases between. Per the germline V gene, CDR1 is SGHTA and CDR2 is FQGNSA. CDR3 coding DNA: TGTGCCAGCAGCTTACAGTCGAGGGGCGAGCAGTACTTC. Its translation: CASSLQSRGEQYF.

The rearrangement uses TRBV6-4 and TRBJ2-3; 13 bases map to TRBD2. Trimming at V came to 2 bases and at J to 2 bases, leaving 10 bases not matched to a gene. Germline V lookup: CDR1 MRHNA, CDR2 SNTAGT. This CDR3 has 19 residues. CDR3 in amino acids: CASSDTLLLAGGPTDTQYF. The CDR3 bases are TGTGCCAGCAGTGACACTCTCTTACTAGCGGGGGGGCCCACAGATACGCAGTATTTT.

In this sample, this clonotype turned up a few times. The chain recombines TRBV10-3 with TRBJ1-4; D is unclear. Germline-derived CDR1 and CDR2 are ENHRY and SYGVKD. The CDR3 has 13 amino acids. Trimming removed 0 bases from V and 8 bases from J, with 7 bases in between. Here the CDR3 reads CAISESGLEKLFF. The DNA of the CDR3 is TGTGCCATCAGTGAGTCAGGGCTCGAAAAACTGTTTTTT.

The V call is TRBV6-2 or TRBV6-3, the J call TRBJ2-1; TRBD2 matches 8 bases. This CDR3 spans 14 amino acids. The germline V gene encodes CDR1 MNHEY and CDR2 SVGEGT. The V and J ends lost 7 bases and 10 bases, in that order; junction bases with no gene match: 12. The CDR3 is CASTPGGGFREQFF. Written as DNA, the CDR3 is TGTGCCAGCACCCCCGGGGGGGGATTCCGAGAGCAGTTCTTC.

V gene TRBV18 combines with J gene TRBJ1-3; a weak D match, TRBD1 (5 bases). The V and J ends lost 2 bases and 0 bases respectively, with 11 bases between them. From germline, CDR1 is KGHSH and CDR2 LQKENI. CDR3 size: 16 residues. The CDR3 region is CASSPSDSFSGNTIYF. CDR3 nucleotide sequence: TGTGCCAGCTCACCATCTGACAGCTTCTCTGGAAACACCATATATTTT.

The rearrangement joins TRBV5-5 to TRBJ2-1, with D perhaps matching TRBD2 (5 bases). This CDR3 comprises 13 residues. Trimming shortened V by 4 bases and J by 5 bases, and 10 bases separated the two germline ends. CDR1 and CDR2 from the germline V gene are SGHKS and YYEKEE (reference sequence). The CDR3 region has the DNA TGTGCCAGCAGCCCCCCCGGGGACAATGAGCAGTTCTTC. As protein: CASSPPGDNEQFF.